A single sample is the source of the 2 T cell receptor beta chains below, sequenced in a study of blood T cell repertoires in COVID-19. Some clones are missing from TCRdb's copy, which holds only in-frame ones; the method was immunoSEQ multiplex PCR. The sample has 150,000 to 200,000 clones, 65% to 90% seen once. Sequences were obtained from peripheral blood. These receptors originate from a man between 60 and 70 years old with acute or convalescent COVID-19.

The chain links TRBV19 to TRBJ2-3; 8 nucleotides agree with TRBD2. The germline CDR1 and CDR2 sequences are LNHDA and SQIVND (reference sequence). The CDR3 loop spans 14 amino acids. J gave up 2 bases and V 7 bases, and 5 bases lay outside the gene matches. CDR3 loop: CASTLSGITDTQYF. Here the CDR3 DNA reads TGTGCCAGTACCCTTAGCGGGATCACAGATACGCAGTATTTT.

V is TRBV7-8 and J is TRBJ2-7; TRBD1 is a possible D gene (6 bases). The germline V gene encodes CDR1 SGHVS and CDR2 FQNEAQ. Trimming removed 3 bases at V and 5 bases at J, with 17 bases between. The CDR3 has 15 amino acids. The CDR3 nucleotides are TGTGCCAGCAGCTTGGAAGGCAGGGGATGGGACGAGCAGTACTTC. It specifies CASSLEGRGWDEQYF.